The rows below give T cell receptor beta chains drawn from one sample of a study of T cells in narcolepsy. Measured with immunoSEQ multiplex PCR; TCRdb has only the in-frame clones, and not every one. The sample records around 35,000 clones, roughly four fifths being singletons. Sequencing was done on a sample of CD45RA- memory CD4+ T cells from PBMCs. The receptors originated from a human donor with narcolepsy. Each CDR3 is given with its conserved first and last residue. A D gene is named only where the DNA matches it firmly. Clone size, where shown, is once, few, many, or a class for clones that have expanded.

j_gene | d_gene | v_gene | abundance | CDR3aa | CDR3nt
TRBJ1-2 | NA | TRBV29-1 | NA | CSVRVGLNYGYTF | TGCAGCGTTAGGGTGGGACTTAACTATGGCTACACCTTC
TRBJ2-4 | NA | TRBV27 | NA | CASSLDTRGRNIQYF | TGTGCCAGCAGTTTAGACACTAGGGGGAGGAACATTCAGTACTTC
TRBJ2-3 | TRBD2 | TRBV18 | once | CASSPSTSGKRTDTQYF | TGTGCCAGCTCACCAAGTACAAGCGGGAAGCGCACAGATACGCAGTATTTT
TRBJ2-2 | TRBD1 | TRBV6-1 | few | CASRDRPTGELFF | TGTGCCAGCAGGGACAGGCCCACCGGGGAGCTGTTTTTT
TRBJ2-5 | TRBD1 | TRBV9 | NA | CASSSRDRVEETQYF | TGTGCCAGCAGCTCACGGGACAGGGTTGAAGAGACCCAGTACTTC
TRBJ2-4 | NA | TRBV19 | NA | CASSSGRKNIQYF | TGTGCCAGTAGCAGCGGGCGCAAAAACATTCAGTACTTC
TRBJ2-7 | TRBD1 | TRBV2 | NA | CASSEVAPDRRSYEQYF | TGTGCCAGCAGTGAAGTGGCCCCGGACAGGCGCTCCTACGAGCAGTACTTC
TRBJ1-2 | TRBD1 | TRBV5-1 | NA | CASSLPTGGSNYGGYTF | TGCGCCAGCAGCTTGCCCACAGGGGGATCGAACTATGGTGGCTACACCTTC
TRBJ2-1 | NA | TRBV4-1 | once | CASSLQTGSSYNEQFF | TGCGCCAGCAGCCTCCAAACAGGGTCCTCCTACAATGAGCAGTTCTTC
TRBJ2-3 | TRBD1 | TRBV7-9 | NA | CASSLETYRGRSTRDTQYF | TGTGCCAGCAGCTTGGAGACCTACAGGGGCAGGTCCACCCGGGATACGCAGTATTTT
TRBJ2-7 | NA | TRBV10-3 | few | CASGKKTYEQYF | TGTGCCAGCGGGAAGAAGACCTACGAGCAGTACTTC
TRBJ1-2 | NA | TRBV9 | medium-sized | CASSVDNYGYTF | TGTGCCAGCAGCGTAGACAACTATGGCTACACCTTC
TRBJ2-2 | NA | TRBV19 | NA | CASSRATGYGGELFF | TGTGCCAGTAGTAGAGCGACAGGTTACGGCGGGGAGCTGTTTTTT
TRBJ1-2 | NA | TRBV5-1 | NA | CASSLGQNYGYTF | TGCGCCAGCAGCTTGGGACAAAACTATGGCTACACCTTC
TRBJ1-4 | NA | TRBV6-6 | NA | CASSYERIEKLFF | TGTGCCAGCAGTTACGAGAGGATTGAAAAACTGTTTTTT
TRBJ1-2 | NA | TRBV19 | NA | CASRTSTQGLYGYTF | TGTGCCAGTAGAACCTCTACTCAGGGTCTCTATGGCTACACCTTC
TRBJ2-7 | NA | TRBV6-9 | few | CASSEFQGYRRF | TGTGCCAGCAGTGAATTTCAGGGATACAGACGCTTC